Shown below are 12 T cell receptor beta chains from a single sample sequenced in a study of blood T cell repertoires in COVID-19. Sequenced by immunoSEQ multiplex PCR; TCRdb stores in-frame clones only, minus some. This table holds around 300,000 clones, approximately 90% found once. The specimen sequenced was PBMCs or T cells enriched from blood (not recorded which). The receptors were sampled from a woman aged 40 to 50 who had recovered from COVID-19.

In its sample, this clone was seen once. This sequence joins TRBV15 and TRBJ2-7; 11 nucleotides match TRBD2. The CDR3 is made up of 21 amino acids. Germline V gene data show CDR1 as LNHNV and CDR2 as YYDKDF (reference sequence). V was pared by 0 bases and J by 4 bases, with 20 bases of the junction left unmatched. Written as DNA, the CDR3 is TGTGCCACCAGCAGAGATCGGGGGGGCTCGAGGCTAGCGGGAGGAAAGTACGAGCAGTACTTC. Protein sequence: CATSRDRGGSRLAGGKYEQYF.

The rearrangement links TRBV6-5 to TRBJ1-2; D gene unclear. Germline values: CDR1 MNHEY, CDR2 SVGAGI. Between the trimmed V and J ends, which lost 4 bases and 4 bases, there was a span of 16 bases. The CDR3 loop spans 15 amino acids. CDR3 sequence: CASSSVSVGSYGYTF. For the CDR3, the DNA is TGTGCCAGCAGTTCCGTTTCCGTGGGCAGCTATGGCTACACCTTC.

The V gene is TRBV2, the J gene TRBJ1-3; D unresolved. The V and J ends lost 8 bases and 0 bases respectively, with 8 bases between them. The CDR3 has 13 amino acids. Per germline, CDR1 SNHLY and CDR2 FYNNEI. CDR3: CASGRNSGNTIYF. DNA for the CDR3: TGTGCCAGCGGCAGAAACTCTGGAAACACCATATATTTT.

The CDR3 loop reads CASSLGAGNIQYF. CDR3 nucleotide sequence: TGTGCCAGCAGCTTAGGGGCGGGTAACATTCAGTACTTC. The chain is built from TRBV7-2 and TRBJ2-4; TRBD2 might be the D (5 bases). The V and J ends lost 1 base and 7 bases respectively, with 8 bases between them. The germline gives CDR1 SGHTA, CDR2 FQGNSA. The CDR3 has 13 residues.

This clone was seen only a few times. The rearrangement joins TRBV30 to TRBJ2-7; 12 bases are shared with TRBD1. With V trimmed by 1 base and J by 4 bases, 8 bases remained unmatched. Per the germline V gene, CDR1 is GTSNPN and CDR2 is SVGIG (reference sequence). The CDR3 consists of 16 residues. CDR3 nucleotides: TGTGCCTGGAGTGCCCCCCCGGGACAGGGGGCATACGAGCAGTACTTC. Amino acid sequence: CAWSAPPGQGAYEQYF.

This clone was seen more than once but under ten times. The CDR3 reads CASSLAGELYEQYF. CDR3 nucleotide sequence: TGTGCCAGCAGTCTAGCGGGAGAGCTCTACGAGCAGTACTTC. This chain connects TRBV2 to TRBJ2-7, with 10 nucleotides matching TRBD2. Looked up from germline, CDR1 is SNHLY and CDR2 is FYNNEI. This CDR3 is 14 amino acids long. The trim removed 5 bases at V and 3 bases at J, leaving 4 bases unmatched.

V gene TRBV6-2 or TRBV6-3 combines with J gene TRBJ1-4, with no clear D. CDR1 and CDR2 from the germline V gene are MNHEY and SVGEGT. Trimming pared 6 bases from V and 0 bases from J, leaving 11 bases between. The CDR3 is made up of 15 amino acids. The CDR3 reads CASSLRSATNEKLFF. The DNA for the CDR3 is TGTGCCAGCAGCCTGAGGTCTGCAACTAATGAAAAACTGTTTTTT.

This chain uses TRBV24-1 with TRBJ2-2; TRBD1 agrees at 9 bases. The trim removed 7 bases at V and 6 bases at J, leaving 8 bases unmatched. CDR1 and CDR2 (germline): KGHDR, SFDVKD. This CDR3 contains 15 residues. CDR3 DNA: TGTGCCACCAGCTTGGGACAGGGCCGTCCCGGGGAGCTGTTTTTT. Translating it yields CATSLGQGRPGELFF.

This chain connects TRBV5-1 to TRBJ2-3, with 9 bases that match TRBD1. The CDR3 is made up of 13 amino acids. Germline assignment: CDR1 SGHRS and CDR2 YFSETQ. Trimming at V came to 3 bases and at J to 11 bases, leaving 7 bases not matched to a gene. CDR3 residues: CASSSNRGPMQYF. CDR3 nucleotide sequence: TGCGCCAGCAGCTCAAACAGGGGGCCGATGCAGTATTTT.

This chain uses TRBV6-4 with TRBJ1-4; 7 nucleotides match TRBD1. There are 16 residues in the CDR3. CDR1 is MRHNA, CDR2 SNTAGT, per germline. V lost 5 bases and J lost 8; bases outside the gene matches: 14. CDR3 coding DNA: TGTGCCAGCAGTCCCCCCTACAGGGGCCGTAAGGAAAAACTGTTTTTT. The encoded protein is CASSPPYRGRKEKLFF.

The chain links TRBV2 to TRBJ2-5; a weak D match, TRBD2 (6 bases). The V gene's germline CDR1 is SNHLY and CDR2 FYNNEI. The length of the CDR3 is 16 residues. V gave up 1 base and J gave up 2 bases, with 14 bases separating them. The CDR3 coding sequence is TGTGCCAGCAGTGAAGAACTAGCCGCCGCACAAGAGACCCAGTACTTC. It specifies CASSEELAAAQETQYF.

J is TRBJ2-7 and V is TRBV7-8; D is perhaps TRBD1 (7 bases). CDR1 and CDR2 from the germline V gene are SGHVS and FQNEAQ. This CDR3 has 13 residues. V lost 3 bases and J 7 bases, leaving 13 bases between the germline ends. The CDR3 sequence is CASSLGGQTEQYF. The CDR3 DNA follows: TGTGCCAGCAGCTTGGGGGGACAGACTGAGCAGTACTTC.